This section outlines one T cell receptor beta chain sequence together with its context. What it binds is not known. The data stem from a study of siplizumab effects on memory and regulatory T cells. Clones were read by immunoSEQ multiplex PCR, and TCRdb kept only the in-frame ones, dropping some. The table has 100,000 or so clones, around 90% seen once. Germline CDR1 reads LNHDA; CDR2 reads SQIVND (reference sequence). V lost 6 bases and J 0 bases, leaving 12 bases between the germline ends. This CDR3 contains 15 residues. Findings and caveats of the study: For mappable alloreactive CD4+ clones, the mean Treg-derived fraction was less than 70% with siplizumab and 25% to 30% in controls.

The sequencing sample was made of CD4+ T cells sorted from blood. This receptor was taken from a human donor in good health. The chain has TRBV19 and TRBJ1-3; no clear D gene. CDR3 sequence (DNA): TGTGCCAGTAGCCCTTTGGCGTACTCTGGAAACACCATATATTTT. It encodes CASSPLAYSGNTIYF.